The 2 T cell receptor beta chains below come from one sample, sequenced in a study of technical replicates of blood from a handful of donors. TCRdb keeps only in-frame clones here, not all; method: immunoSEQ multiplex PCR. Of more than 65,000 clones in the sample, around 95% were seen once. Sequenced: T cells isolated from PBMCs. The source of these receptors is a human donor in good health.

V usage is TRBV9 and J usage is TRBJ1-1, with D unresolved. The germline V gene has CDR1 SGDLS and CDR2 YYNGEE. This CDR3 comprises 12 residues. Trimming left V 6 bases short and J 5 bases short, with 11 bases between. CDR3 region: CASNHPRTEAFF. The CDR3 region has the DNA TGTGCCAGCAACCACCCGCGGACTGAAGCTTTCTTT.

This clone was observed once. V and J are TRBV5-1 and TRBJ1-4; D is unresolved. Trimming took off 1 base at V and 8 bases at J, with 12 bases between the two ends. Germline V lookup: CDR1 SGHRS, CDR2 YFSETQ. The CDR3 extends over 14 amino acids. The CDR3 nucleotides are TGCGCCAGCAGCTTGAGCCTAGCTAGGGAAAAACTGTTTTTT. Protein sequence: CASSLSLAREKLFF.